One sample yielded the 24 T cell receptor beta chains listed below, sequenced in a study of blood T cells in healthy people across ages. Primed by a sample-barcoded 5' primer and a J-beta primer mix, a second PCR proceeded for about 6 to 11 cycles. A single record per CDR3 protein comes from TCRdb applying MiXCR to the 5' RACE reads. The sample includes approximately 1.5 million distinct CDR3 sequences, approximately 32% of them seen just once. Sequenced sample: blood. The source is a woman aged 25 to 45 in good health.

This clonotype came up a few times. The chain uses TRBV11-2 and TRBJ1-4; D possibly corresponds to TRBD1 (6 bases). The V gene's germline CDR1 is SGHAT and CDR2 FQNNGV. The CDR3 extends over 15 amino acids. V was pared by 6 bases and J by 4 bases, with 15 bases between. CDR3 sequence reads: CASRPTGTVNEKLFF. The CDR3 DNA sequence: TGTGCCAGCAGACCCACAGGGACCGTTAATGAAAAACTGTTTTTT.

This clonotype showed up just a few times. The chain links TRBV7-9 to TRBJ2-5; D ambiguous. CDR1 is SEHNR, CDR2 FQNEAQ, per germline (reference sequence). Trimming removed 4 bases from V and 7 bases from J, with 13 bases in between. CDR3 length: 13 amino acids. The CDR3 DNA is TGTGCCAGCAGCTCCGGGCTAATCGGGACCCAGTACTTC. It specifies CASSSGLIGTQYF.

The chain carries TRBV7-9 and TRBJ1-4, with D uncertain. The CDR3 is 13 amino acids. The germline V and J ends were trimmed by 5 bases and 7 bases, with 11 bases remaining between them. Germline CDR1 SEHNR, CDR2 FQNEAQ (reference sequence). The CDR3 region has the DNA TGTGCCAGCAGCGCTAACACCGGTGAAAAACTGTTTTTT. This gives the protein CASSANTGEKLFF.

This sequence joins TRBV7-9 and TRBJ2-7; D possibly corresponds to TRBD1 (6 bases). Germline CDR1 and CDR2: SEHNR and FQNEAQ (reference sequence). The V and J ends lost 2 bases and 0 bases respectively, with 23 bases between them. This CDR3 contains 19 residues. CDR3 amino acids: CASSLFPIRGFNFSYEQYF. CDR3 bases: TGTGCCAGCAGCTTATTCCCTATTAGGGGGTTCAATTTCTCCTACGAGCAGTACTTC. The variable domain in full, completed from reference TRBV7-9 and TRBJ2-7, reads DTGVSQNPRHKITKRGQNVTFRCDPISEHNRLYWYRQTLGQGPEFLTYFQNEAQLEKSRLLSDRFSAERPKGSFSTLEIQRTEQGDSAMYLCASSLFPIRGFNFSYEQYFGPGTRLTVT.

The chain's CDR3 is CASRKAGGNEQFF. The CDR3 DNA follows: TGTGCCAGCAGAAAGGCGGGAGGCAATGAGCAGTTCTTC. This rearrangement joins TRBV6-6 to TRBJ2-1; 8 bases are a match to TRBD2. Germline V gene lookup returns CDR1 MNHNY and CDR2 SVGAGI (reference sequence). The V gene end was trimmed by 6 bases and the J gene end by 6 bases; junction bases not matched to a gene: 4. This CDR3 is 13 amino acids long.

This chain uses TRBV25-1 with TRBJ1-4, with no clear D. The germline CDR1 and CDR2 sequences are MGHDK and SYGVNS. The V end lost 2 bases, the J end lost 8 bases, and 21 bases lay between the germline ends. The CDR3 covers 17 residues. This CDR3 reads CASSEIGQRLVEEKLFF. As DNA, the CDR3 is TGTGCCAGCAGTGAAATAGGGCAGCGCCTCGTCGAAGAAAAACTGTTTTTT.

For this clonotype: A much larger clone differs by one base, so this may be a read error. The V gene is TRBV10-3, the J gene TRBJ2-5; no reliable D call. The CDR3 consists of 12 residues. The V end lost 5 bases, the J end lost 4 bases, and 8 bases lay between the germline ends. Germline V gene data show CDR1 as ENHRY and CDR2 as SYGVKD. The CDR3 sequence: CAISPDRETQYF. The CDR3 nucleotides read TGTGCCATCAGTCCGGACCGAGAGACCCAGTACTTC.

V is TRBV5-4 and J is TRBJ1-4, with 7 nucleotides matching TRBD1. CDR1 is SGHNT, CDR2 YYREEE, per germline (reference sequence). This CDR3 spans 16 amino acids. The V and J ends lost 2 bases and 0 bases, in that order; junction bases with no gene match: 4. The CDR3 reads CASSFGTAATNEKLFF. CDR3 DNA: TGTGCCAGCAGCTTTGGGACAGCTGCAACTAATGAAAAACTGTTTTTT.

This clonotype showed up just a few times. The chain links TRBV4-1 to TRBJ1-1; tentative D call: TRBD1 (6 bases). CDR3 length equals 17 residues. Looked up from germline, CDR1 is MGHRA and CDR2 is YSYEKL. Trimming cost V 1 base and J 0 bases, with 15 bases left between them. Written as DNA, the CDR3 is TGCGCCAGCAGCCAAGTCAGTGGGACATATATGAACACTGAAGCTTTCTTT. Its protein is CASSQVSGTYMNTEAFF.

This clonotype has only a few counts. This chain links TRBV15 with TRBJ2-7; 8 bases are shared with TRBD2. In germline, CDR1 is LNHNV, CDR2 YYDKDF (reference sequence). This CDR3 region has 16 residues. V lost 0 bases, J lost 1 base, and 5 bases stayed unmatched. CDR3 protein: CATSRDVGLGSYEQYF. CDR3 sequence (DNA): TGTGCCACCAGCAGAGATGTGGGACTAGGATCCTACGAGCAGTACTTC.

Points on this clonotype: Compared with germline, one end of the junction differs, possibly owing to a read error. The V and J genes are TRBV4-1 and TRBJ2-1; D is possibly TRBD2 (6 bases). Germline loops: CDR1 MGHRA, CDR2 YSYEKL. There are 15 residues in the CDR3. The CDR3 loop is CASSPRLVVDNEQFF. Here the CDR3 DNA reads TGCGCCAGTAGCCCTCGACTAGTTGTAGACAATGAGCAGTTCTTC.

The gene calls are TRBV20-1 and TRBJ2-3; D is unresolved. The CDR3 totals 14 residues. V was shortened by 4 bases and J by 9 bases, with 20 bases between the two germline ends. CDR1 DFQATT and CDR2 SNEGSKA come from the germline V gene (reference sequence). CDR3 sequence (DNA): TGCAGTGCTATTTCGGACCCTCCCCCTAGGACGCAGTATTTT. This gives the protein CSAISDPPPRTQYF.

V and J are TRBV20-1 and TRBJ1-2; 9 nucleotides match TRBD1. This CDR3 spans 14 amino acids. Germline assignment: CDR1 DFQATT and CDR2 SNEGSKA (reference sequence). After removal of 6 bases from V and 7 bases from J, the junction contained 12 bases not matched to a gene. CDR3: CSARAQGARVGYTF. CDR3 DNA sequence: TGCAGTGCACGAGCACAGGGGGCTCGGGTTGGCTACACCTTC.

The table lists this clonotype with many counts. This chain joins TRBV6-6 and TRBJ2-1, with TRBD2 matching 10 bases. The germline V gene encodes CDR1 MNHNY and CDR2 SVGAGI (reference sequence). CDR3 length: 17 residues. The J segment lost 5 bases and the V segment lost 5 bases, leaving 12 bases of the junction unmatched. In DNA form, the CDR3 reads TGTGCCAGCAGTCCCCGAATCAGCGGGAGGGAGAACAATGAGCAGTTCTTC. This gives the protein CASSPRISGRENNEQFF.

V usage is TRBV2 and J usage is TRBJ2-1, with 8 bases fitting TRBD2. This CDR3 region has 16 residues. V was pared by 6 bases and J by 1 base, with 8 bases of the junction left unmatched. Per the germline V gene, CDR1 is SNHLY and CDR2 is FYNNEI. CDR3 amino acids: CASRKSGTRSYNEQFF. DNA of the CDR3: TGTGCCAGCAGAAAGTCCGGGACTAGATCCTACAATGAGCAGTTCTTC.

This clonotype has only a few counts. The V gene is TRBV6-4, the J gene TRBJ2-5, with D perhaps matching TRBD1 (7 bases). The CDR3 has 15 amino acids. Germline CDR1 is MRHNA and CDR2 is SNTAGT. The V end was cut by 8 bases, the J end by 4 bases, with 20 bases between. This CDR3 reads CASSAGQFEGETQYF. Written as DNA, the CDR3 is TGTGCCAGCTCCGCGGGACAGTTCGAGGGAGAGACCCAGTACTTC.

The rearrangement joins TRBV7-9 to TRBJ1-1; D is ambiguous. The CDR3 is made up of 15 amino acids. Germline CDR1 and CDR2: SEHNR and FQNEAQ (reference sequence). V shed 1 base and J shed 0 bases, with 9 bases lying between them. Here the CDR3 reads CASSLEERLNTEAFF. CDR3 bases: TGTGCCAGCAGCTTAGAGGAGAGACTGAACACTGAAGCTTTCTTT.

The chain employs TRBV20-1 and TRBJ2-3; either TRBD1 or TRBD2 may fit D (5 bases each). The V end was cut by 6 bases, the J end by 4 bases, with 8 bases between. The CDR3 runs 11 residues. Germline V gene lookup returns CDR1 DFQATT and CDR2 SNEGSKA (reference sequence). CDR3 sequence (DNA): TGCAGTGCGGGGACGCCAGATACGCAGTATTTT. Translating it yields CSAGTPDTQYF.

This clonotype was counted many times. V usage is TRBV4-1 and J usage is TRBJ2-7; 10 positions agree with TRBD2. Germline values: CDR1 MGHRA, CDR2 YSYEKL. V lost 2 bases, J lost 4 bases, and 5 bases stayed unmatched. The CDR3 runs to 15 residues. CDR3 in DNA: TGCGCCAGCAGCCAATCGTCTAGCGGGAGTTACGAGCAGTACTTC. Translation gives CASSQSSSGSYEQYF.

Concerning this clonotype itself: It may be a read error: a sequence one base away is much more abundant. DNA for the CDR3: TGCAGCGTTGGAGTCCTCCGGGAGCAGTACTTC. Encoded protein: CSVGVLREQYF. This chain links TRBV29-1 with TRBJ2-5; D is perhaps TRBD2 (6 bases). This CDR3 contains 11 residues. The germline gives CDR1 SQVTM, CDR2 ANQGSEA. V lost 4 bases, J lost 11 bases, and 14 bases lay in between.

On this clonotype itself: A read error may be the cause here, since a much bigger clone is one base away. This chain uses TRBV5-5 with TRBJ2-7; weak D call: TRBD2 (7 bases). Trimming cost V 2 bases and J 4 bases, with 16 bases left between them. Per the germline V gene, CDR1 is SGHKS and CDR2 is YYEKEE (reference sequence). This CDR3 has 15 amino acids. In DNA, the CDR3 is TGTGCCAGCAGCTTTTTAGGCCGGGGGGCATACGAGCAGTACTTC. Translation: CASSFLGRGAYEQYF. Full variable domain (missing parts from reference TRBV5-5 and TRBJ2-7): DAGVTQSPTHLIKTRGQQVTLRCSPISGHKSVSWYQQVLGQGPQFIFQYYEKEERGRGNFPDRFSARQFPNYSSELNVNALLLGDSALYLCASSFLGRGAYEQYFGPGTRLTVT.

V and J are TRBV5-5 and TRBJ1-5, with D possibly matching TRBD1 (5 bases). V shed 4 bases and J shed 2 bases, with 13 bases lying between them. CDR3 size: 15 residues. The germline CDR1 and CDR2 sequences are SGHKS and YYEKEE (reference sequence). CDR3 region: CASSPQGVGNQPQHF. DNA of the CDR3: TGTGCCAGCAGCCCCCAGGGTGTCGGCAATCAGCCCCAGCATTTT.

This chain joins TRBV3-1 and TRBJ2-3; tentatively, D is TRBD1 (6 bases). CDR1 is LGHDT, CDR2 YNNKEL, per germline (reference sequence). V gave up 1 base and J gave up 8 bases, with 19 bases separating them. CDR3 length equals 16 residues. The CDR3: CASSQGSGGAFVTQYF. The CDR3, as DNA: TGTGCCAGCAGCCAAGGCAGTGGGGGCGCCTTTGTTACGCAGTATTTT.

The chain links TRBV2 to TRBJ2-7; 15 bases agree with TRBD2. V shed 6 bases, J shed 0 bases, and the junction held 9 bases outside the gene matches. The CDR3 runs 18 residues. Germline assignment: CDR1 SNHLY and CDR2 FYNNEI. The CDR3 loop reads CASRMGGTSGGFSYEQYF. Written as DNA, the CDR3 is TGTGCCAGCAGGATGGGGGGGACTAGCGGGGGGTTCTCCTACGAGCAGTACTTC.